Listed below are T cell receptor beta chains from one sample, sequenced in a study of OX40 agonist ivuxolimab in advanced cancers. Sequencing was performed with immunoSEQ multiplex PCR; in TCRdb, only in-frame clones are kept and a portion is missing. The sample lists 65,000 to 80,000 clones; 85% to 95% were seen once. Sample: CD4+ or CD8+ T cells sorted from blood, taken in a trial of the OX40 agonist ivuxolimab. The source is an adult with an advanced solid tumor such as melanoma, head and neck, liver or kidney cancer. Each CDR3 is given with its conserved first and last residue. D genes are given only for firm matches. Expanded clones get a size class; other rows say once, few or many, or leave the size out.

j_call clone_size v_call d_call cdr3_nt cdr3_aa
TRBJ1-1 - TRBV9 TRBD1 TGTGCCAGCAGCGGACGGACAGGGCTGGACACTGAAGCTTTCTTT CASSGRTGLDTEAFF
TRBJ2-7 - TRBV27 - TGTGCCAGCAGTTTATCGGGGTACGAGCAGTACTTC CASSLSGYEQYF
TRBJ2-7 - TRBV10-1 - TGCGCCAGCAGTGAGATAGGTGGGCAGGGCAAGTACGAGCAGTACTTC CASSEIGGQGKYEQYF
TRBJ2-1 - TRBV27 TRBD2 TGTGCCAGCAGTCCCACACTAGCGGGGGGCTACAATGAGCAGTTCTTC CASSPTLAGGYNEQFF
TRBJ2-4 - TRBV6-1 - TGTGCCAGCAGTGAATACGACAGACCTATCGCCAAAAACATTCAGTACTTC CASSEYDRPIAKNIQYF
TRBJ2-5 - TRBV5-4 TRBD2 TGTGCCCAATCCGGCGGGGGGCCTGGCGGGGACCAGTACTTC CAQSGGGPGGDQYF
TRBJ2-1 - TRBV2 - TGTGCCAGCGCGGTGGGGGCCTCCTACAATGAGCAGTTCTTC CASAVGASYNEQFF
TRBJ2-5 - TRBV2 - TGTGCCAGCAGTGAAGGTCTCTCTCCATGGGAGACCCAGTACTTC CASSEGLSPWETQYF
TRBJ2-7 - TRBV7-8 - TGTGCCAGCAGCTTAAAATTCGGGAAACCTTACGAGCAGTACTTC CASSLKFGKPYEQYF
TRBJ2-5 once TRBV9 TRBD2 TGTGCCAGCAGCCACACTCGGAGCGGGACTTTCCAAGAGACCCAGTACTTC CASSHTRSGTFQETQYF
TRBJ1-1 once TRBV2 - TGTGCCAGCAGCGCTACAAGAGCATCGATGAACACTGAAGCTTTCTTT CASSATRASMNTEAFF
TRBJ1-1 once TRBV5-1 - TGCGCCAGCAGCTGGCTGAGGCCAAACACTGAAGCTTTCTTT CASSWLRPNTEAFF
TRBJ2-7 - TRBV13 - TGTGCCAGCAGCTTAGTACGTGTCTCCTACGAGCAGTACTTC CASSLVRVSYEQYF
TRBJ2-7 once TRBV19 - TGTGCCAGTAGTATGGGAGGGGGGTACGAGCAGTACTTC CASSMGGGYEQYF
TRBJ1-4 - TRBV9 - TGTGCCAGCAGCGTAGAGCCAGGGCAGGCAACTAATGAAAAACTGTTTTTT CASSVEPGQATNEKLFF
TRBJ2-7 - TRBV23-1 TRBD1 TGCGCCAGCAGTCTCCGGGACAGGGGTTACGAGCAGTACTTC CASSLRDRGYEQYF